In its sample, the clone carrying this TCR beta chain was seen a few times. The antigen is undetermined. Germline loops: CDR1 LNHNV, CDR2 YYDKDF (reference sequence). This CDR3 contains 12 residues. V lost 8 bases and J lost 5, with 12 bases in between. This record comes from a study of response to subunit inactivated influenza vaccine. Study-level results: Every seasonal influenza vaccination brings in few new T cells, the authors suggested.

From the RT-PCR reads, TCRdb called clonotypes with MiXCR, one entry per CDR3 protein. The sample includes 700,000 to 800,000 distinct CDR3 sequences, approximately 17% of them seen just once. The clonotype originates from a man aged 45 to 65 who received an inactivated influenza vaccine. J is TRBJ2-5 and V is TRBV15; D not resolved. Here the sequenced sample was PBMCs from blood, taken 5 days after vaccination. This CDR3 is CATGETMETQYF. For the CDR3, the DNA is TGTGCCACCGGCGAGACGATGGAGACCCAGTACTTC.